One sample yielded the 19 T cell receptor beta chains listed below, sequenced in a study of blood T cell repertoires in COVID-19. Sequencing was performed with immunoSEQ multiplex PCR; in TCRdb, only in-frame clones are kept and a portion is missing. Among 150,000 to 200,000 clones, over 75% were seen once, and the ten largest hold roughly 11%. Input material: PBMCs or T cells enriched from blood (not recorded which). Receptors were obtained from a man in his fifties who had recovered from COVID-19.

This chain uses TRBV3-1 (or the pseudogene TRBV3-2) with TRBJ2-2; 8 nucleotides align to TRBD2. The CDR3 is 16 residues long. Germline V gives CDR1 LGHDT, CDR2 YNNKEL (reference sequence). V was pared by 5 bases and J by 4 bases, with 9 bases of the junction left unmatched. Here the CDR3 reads CASSFSGRSGTGELFF. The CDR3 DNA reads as TGTGCCAGCAGCTTCAGCGGGAGAAGTGGCACCGGGGAGCTGTTTTTT.

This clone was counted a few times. The CDR3 is CASSLVGPSKYEQYF. The CDR3 DNA reads TGCGCCAGCAGCTTGGTTGGGCCCTCAAAATACGAGCAGTACTTC. The chain joins TRBV5-1 to TRBJ2-7; D not resolved. Germline values: CDR1 SGHRS, CDR2 YFSETQ. V lost 0 bases and J lost 4, with 14 bases in between. The CDR3 is made up of 15 amino acids.

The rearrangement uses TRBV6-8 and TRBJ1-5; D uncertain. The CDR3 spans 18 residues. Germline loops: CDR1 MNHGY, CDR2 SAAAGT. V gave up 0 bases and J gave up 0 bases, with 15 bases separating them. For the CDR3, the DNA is TGTGCCAGCAGTTACTCGTCCAGAGGGCACTATAGCAATCAGCCCCAGCATTTT. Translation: CASSYSSRGHYSNQPQHF.

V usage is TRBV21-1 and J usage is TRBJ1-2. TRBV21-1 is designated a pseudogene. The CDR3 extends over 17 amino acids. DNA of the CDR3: TGTGCCAGCAGCAAAGCCATAACCGGGAGCGGTCAGCATGGCTACACCTTC. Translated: CASSKAITGSGQHGYTF.

CDR3 residues: CASSLGQGDTEAFF. As DNA, the CDR3 is TGTGCCAGCAGCTTAGGACAGGGGGACACTGAAGCTTTCTTT. The chain is built from TRBV7-9 and TRBJ1-1, with 9 bases lining up with TRBD1. J was trimmed by 3 bases and V by 1 base; bases with no gene match: 0. The CDR3 is 14 amino acids. Looked up from germline, CDR1 is SEHNR and CDR2 is FQNEAQ (reference sequence).

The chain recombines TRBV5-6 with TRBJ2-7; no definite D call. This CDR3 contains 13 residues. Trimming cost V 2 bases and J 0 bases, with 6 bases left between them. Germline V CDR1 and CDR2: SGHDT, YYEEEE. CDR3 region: CASSFSSSYEQYF. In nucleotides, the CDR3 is TGTGCCAGCAGCTTTTCTAGCTCCTACGAGCAGTACTTC.

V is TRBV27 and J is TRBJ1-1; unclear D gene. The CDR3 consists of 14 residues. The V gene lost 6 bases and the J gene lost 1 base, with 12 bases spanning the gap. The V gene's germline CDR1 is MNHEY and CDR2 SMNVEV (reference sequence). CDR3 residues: CASSPGWANTEAFF. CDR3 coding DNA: TGTGCCAGCAGCCCGGGGTGGGCGAACACTGAAGCTTTCTTT.

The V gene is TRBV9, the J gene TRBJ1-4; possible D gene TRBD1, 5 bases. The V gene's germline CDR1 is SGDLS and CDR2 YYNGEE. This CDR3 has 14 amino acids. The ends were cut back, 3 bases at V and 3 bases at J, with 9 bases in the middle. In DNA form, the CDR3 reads TGTGCCAGCAGCGCGACAGCAGCTAATGAAAAACTGTTTTTT. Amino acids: CASSATAANEKLFF.

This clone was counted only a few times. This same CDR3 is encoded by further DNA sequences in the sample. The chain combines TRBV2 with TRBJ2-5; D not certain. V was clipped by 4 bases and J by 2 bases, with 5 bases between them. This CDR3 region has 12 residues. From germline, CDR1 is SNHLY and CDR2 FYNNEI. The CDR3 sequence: CASSVLQETQYF. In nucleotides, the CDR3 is TGTGCCAGCAGTGTTCTGCAAGAGACCCAGTACTTC.

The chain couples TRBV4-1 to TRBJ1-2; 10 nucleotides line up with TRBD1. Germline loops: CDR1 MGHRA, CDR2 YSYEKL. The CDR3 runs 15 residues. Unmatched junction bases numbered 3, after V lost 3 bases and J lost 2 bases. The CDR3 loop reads CASSHTTGGNYGYTF. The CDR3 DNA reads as TGCGCCAGCAGCCACACGACAGGGGGCAACTATGGCTACACCTTC.

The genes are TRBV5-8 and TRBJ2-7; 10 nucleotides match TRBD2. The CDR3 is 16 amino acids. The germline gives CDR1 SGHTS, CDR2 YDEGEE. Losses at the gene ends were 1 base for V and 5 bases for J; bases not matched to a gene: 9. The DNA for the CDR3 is TGTGCCAGCAGCTTGCGTAGCGGGAGGTCCCGAAACGAGCAGTACTTC. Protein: CASSLRSGRSRNEQYF. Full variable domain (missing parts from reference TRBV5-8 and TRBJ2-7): EAGVTQSPTHLIKTRGQQATLRCSPISGHTSVYWYQQALGLGLQFLLWYDEGEERNRGNFPPRFSGRQFPNYSSELNVNALELEDSALYLCASSLRSGRSRNEQYFGPGTRLTVT.

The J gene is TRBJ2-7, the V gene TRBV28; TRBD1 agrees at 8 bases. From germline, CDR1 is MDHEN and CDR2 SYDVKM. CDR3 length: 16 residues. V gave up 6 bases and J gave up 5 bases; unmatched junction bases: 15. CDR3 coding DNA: TGTGCCAGCAGGGCAAGCGTCGGACAGGGTCGCGACGAGCAGTACTTC. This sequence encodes CASRASVGQGRDEQYF.

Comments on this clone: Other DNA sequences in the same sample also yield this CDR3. The CDR3 sequence is CAISEVAYEQYF. For the CDR3, the DNA is TGTGCCATCAGTGAAGTAGCTTACGAGCAGTACTTC. This chain links TRBV10-3 with TRBJ2-7; D is ambiguous. The CDR3 loop spans 12 amino acids. Trimming stripped 3 bases from V and 4 bases from J, with 7 bases between. CDR1 is ENHRY and CDR2 is SYGVKD in the germline V gene.

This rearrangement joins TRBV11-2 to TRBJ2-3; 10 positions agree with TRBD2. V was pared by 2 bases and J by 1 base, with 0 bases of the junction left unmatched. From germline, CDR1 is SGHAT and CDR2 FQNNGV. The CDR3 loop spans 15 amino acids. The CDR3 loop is CASSLLAGGTDTQYF. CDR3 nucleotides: TGTGCCAGCAGCTTACTAGCGGGAGGCACAGATACGCAGTATTTT.

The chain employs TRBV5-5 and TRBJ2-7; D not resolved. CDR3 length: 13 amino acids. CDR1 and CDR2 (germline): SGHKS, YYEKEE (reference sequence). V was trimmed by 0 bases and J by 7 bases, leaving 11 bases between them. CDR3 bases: TGTGCCAGCAGCTTGGGCCTCTCCGGGGAGCAGTACTTC. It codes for CASSLGLSGEQYF. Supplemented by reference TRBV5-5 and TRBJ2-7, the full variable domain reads DAGVTQSPTHLIKTRGQQVTLRCSPISGHKSVSWYQQVLGQGPQFIFQYYEKEERGRGNFPDRFSARQFPNYSSELNVNALLLGDSALYLCASSLGLSGEQYFGPGTRLTVT.

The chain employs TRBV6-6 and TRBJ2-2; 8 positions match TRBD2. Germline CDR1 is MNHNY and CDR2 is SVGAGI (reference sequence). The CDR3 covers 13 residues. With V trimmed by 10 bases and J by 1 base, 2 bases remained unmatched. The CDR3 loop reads CATLAGNTGELFF. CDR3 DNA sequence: TGTGCCACGCTAGCGGGGAACACCGGGGAGCTGTTTTTT.

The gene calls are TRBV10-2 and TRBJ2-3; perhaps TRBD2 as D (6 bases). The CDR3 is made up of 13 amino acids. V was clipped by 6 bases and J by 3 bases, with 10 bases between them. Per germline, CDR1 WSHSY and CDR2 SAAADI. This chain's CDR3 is CASSPGGTDTQYF. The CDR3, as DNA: TGCGCCAGCAGCCCTGGGGGGACAGATACGCAGTATTTT.

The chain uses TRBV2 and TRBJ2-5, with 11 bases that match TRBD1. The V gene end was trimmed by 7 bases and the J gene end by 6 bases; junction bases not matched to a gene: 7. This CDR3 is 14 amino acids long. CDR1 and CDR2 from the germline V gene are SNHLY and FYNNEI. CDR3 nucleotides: TGTGCCAGCAACGGACAGGGGGCAACAAAGACCCAGTACTTC. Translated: CASNGQGATKTQYF. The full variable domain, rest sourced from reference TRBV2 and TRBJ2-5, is EPEVTQTPSHQVTQMGQEVILRCVPISNHLYFYWYRQILGQKVEFLVSFYNNEISEKSEIFDDQFSVERPDGSNFTLKIRSTKLEDSAMYFCASNGQGATKTQYFGPGTRLLVL.

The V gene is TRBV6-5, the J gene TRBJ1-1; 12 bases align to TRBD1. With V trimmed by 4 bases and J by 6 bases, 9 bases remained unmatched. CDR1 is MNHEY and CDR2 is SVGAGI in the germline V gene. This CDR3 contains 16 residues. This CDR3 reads CASSSYRGTGGSEAFF. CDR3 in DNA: TGTGCCAGCAGTTCTTACCGCGGGACAGGGGGCTCTGAAGCTTTCTTT.